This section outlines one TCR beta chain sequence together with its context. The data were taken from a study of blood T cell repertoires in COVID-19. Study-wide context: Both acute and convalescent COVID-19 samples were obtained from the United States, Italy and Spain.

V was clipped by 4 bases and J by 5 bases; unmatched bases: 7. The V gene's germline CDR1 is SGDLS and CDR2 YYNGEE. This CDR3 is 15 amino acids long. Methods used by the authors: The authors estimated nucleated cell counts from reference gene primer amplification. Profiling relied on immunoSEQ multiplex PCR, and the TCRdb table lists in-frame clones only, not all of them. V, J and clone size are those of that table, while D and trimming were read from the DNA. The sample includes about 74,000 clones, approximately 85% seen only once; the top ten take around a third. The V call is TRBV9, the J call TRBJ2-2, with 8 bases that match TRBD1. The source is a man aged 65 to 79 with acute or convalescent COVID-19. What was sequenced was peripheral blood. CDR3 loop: CASSPFRGRTGELFF. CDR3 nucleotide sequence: TGTGCCAGCAGCCCGTTCAGGGGGCGGACCGGGGAGCTGTTTTTT.